One sample yielded the 30 T cell receptor beta chains listed below, sequenced in a study of PD-1 blockade in classical Hodgkin lymphoma. Clones were read by immunoSEQ multiplex PCR, and TCRdb kept only the in-frame ones, dropping some. The sample yields 25,000 to 30,000 clones, roughly four fifths seen once. Indicated time point: cycle 4 day 1 (C4D1), after around six weeks of nivolumab. Each and every patient relapsed after autologous stem cell transplantation, and patients got differing brentuximab vedotin exposure. Magnetic negative selection purified CD4+ T cells from thawed PBMCs. The sample in question was CD4+ T cells from blood, obtained before the fourth cycle of nivolumab. These receptors came from a human donor with classical Hodgkin lymphoma.

This clone came up once. The V call is TRBV9, the J call TRBJ2-5; 8 bases are shared with TRBD1. Per the germline V gene, CDR1 is SGDLS and CDR2 is YYNGEE. The CDR3 extends over 15 amino acids. V shed 4 bases, J shed 3 bases, and the junction held 8 bases outside the gene matches. The CDR3: CASSQITGGKETQYF. The CDR3 DNA reads TGTGCCAGCAGCCAAATTACAGGGGGAAAAGAGACCCAGTACTTC.

The gene calls are TRBV19 and TRBJ1-5; 8 bases align to TRBD1. CDR1 is LNHDA and CDR2 is SQIVND in the germline V gene (reference sequence). The CDR3 has 13 residues. The V gene end was trimmed by 4 bases and the J gene end by 6 bases; junction bases not matched to a gene: 2. CDR3 in amino acids: CASSTDRVQPQHF. The CDR3, as DNA: TGTGCCAGTAGTACGGACAGGGTTCAGCCCCAGCATTTT. Variable domain in full (rest from reference TRBV19 and TRBJ1-5): DGGITQSPKYLFRKEGQNVTLSCEQNLNHDAMYWYRQDPGQGLRLIYYSQIVNDFQKGDIAEGYSVSREKKESFPLTVTSAQKNPTAFYLCASSTDRVQPQHFGDGTRLSIL.

The J gene is TRBJ1-3, the V gene TRBV7-8; D ambiguous. CDR3 size: 14 residues. Trimming removed 5 bases at V and 2 bases at J, with 10 bases between. Germline CDR1 and CDR2: SGHVS and FQNEAQ. CDR3 amino acids: CASSAGFTGNTIYF. CDR3 sequence (DNA): TGTGCCAGCAGCGCCGGTTTTACTGGAAACACCATATATTTT.

The table lists this clone with a few counts. This chain joins TRBV7-9 and TRBJ1-1, with D hard to call. V was trimmed by 2 bases and J by 11 bases, leaving 21 bases between them. Germline CDR1 and CDR2: SEHNR and FQNEAQ (reference sequence). The length of the CDR3 is 15 residues. CDR3: CASSLLTWKTAFAFF. Here the CDR3 DNA reads TGTGCCAGCAGCTTACTGACATGGAAAACGGCTTTTGCTTTCTTT.

J is TRBJ2-7 and V is TRBV28; 11 bases map to TRBD2. This CDR3 spans 14 amino acids. V dropped 9 bases and J dropped 1; count of bases not matched to a gene: 5. Germline V gives CDR1 MDHEN, CDR2 SYDVKM. This CDR3 is CASTGTSGSYEQYF. The CDR3 DNA reads as TGTGCCAGTACCGGGACTAGCGGTTCCTACGAGCAGTACTTC.

The chain is built from TRBV5-6 and TRBJ1-1; D is unclear. Germline V gene lookup returns CDR1 SGHDT and CDR2 YYEEEE. The length of the CDR3 is 12 residues. The V end lost 3 bases, the J end lost 5 bases, and 8 bases lay between the germline ends. CDR3 amino acids: CASSWVRTEAFF. CDR3 DNA: TGTGCCAGCAGCTGGGTTCGTACTGAAGCTTTCTTT.

The chain joins TRBV11-2 to TRBJ2-2; possibly TRBD1 for D (5 bases). The CDR3 loop spans 15 amino acids. V dropped 5 bases and J dropped 0 bases, with 10 bases sitting between them. CDR1 SGHAT and CDR2 FQNNGV come from the germline V gene. The CDR3 nucleotides read TGTGCCAGCAGCCCCCTAGGGGCGAACACCGGGGAGCTGTTTTTT. Amino acid sequence: CASSPLGANTGELFF.

This chain links TRBV18 with TRBJ2-7; weak D call: TRBD1 (7 bases). V was cut by 3 bases and J by 6 bases, with 18 bases left in between. Germline CDR1 reads KGHSH; CDR2 reads LQKENI. This CDR3 comprises 15 residues. The CDR3 nucleotides are TGTGCCAGCTCACCCTCCACGGGCCAGGGGGGCGAGCAGTACTTC. Its translation: CASSPSTGQGGEQYF.

The chain joins TRBV4-2 to TRBJ1-4, with TRBD1 matching over 9 bases. Germline values: CDR1 LGHNA, CDR2 YNFKEQ. The junction had 7 bases not matched to a gene; V was cut back by 3 bases and J by 8 bases. CDR3 length equals 15 residues. The CDR3 DNA is TGTGCCAGCAGCCAGCCGGGACAGGGAATAGAAAAACTGTTTTTT. Residues: CASSQPGQGIEKLFF.

This chain joins TRBV19 and TRBJ1-1; no firm D call. Trimming removed 4 bases at V and 10 bases at J, with 16 bases between. The CDR3 length is 13 residues. CDR1 and CDR2 from the germline V gene are LNHDA and SQIVND (reference sequence). The CDR3 DNA reads as TGTGCCAGTAGTACAGAGAGGAGTCGGGCAGCTTTCTTT. Its protein is CASSTERSRAAFF.

The chain has TRBV19 and TRBJ2-2, with D possibly matching TRBD2 (6 bases). CDR3 length equals 16 residues. The germline V and J ends were trimmed by 5 bases and 3 bases, with 16 bases remaining between them. CDR1 and CDR2 from the germline V gene are LNHDA and SQIVND (reference sequence). The CDR3 reads CASSPNRDLYTGELFF. In DNA, the CDR3 is TGTGCCAGTAGTCCAAACCGGGACTTATACACCGGGGAGCTGTTTTTT.

The rearrangement uses TRBV6-8 and TRBJ1-1; D is ambiguous. Germline V gene lookup returns CDR1 MNHGY and CDR2 SAAAGT. The CDR3 is 13 amino acids. The ends were cut back, 8 bases at V and 3 bases at J, with 13 bases in the middle. The CDR3 DNA reads as TGTGCCAGCCGGACGCGGAGGGACACTGAAGCTTTCTTT. This codes for CASRTRRDTEAFF.

The chain links TRBV6-5 to TRBJ1-2; possibly TRBD1 for D (5 bases). The ends were cut back, 0 bases at V and 1 base at J, with 9 bases in the middle. Per the germline V gene, CDR1 is MNHEY and CDR2 is SVGAGI. This CDR3 has 15 residues. The CDR3 spells CASSYSTTVNYGYTF. DNA of the CDR3: TGTGCCAGCAGTTACTCAACGACAGTTAACTATGGCTACACCTTC.

The genes are TRBV5-1 and TRBJ1-6, with TRBD1 as a possible D gene (6 bases). From germline, CDR1 is SGHRS and CDR2 YFSETQ. The CDR3 is made up of 17 amino acids. Trimming shortened V by 3 bases and J by 7 bases, and 20 bases separated the two germline ends. CDR3 nucleotide sequence: TGCGCCAGCAGCTGGAAGGGGACACCAAGGGGAAATTCACCCCTCCACTTT. It encodes CASSWKGTPRGNSPLHF.

The rearrangement joins TRBV6-6 to TRBJ1-1; unclear D gene. The CDR3 spans 11 residues. The germline V and J ends were trimmed by 6 bases and 8 bases, with 10 bases remaining between them. Germline values: CDR1 MNHNY, CDR2 SVGAGI (reference sequence). The CDR3 region is CASRTGYEAFF. Written as DNA, the CDR3 is TGTGCCAGCAGGACGGGGTACGAAGCTTTCTTT.

The chain is built from TRBV5-4 and TRBJ2-5; 8 positions match TRBD2. The V gene's germline CDR1 is SGHNT and CDR2 YYREEE (reference sequence). The CDR3 has 16 residues. With 5 bases clipped from V and 1 base from J, the junction kept 10 bases outside the gene matches. The CDR3 is CASRPRGRGAQETQYF. The CDR3 bases are TGTGCCAGCAGACCGCGGGGGCGGGGGGCCCAAGAGACCCAGTACTTC. The whole variable domain, filled in from reference TRBV5-4 and TRBJ2-5, reads ETGVTQSPTHLIKTRGQQVTLRCSSQSGHNTVSWYQQALGQGPQFIFQYYREEENGRGNFPPRFSGLQFPNYSSELNVNALELDDSALYLCASRPRGRGAQETQYFGPGTRLLVL.

This clone showed up just a few times. The genes are TRBV7-6 and TRBJ2-7; 9 bases agree with TRBD2. Germline-derived CDR1 and CDR2 are SGHVS and FNYEAQ. CDR3 size: 16 residues. V was clipped by 0 bases and J by 2 bases; unmatched bases: 5. The CDR3 spells CASSLASGGFAYEQYF. DNA for the CDR3: TGTGCCAGCAGCTTAGCTAGCGGGGGATTCGCCTACGAGCAGTACTTC.

The V call is TRBV7-8, the J call TRBJ1-1; D is possibly TRBD1 (5 bases). The CDR3 is 14 residues long. Germline CDR1 SGHVS, CDR2 FQNEAQ. With 0 bases removed from V and 6 bases from J, the gap between germline ends came to 11 bases. The CDR3 spells CASSLAGGTAEAFF. Written as DNA, the CDR3 is TGTGCCAGCAGCTTAGCGGGGGGGACGGCTGAAGCTTTCTTT.

This chain uses TRBV6-1 with TRBJ2-7; D unclear. The CDR3 consists of 11 residues. Trimming stripped 8 bases from V and 2 bases from J, with 7 bases between. Germline loops: CDR1 MNHNS, CDR2 SASEGT. CDR3 protein: CASRITYEQYF. CDR3 nucleotide sequence: TGTGCCAGCCGTATCACCTACGAGCAGTACTTC.

This rearrangement joins TRBV7-3 to TRBJ2-3; TRBD1 is a possible D gene (5 bases). Germline V gene lookup returns CDR1 SGHTA and CDR2 FQGTGA. V lost 3 bases and J lost 4, with 8 bases in between. This CDR3 has 13 amino acids. In nucleotides, the CDR3 is TGTGCCAGCAGCTTCCAGGGCTCAGATACGCAGTATTTT. Protein: CASSFQGSDTQYF. Together with reference TRBV7-3 and TRBJ2-3, the CDR3 gives the full variable domain: GAGVSQTPSNKVTEKGKYVELRCDPISGHTALYWYRQSLGQGPEFLIYFQGTGAADDSGLPNDRFFAVRPEGSVSTLKIQRTERGDSAVYLCASSFQGSDTQYFGPGTRLTVL.

V gene TRBV2 combines with J gene TRBJ1-5; possible D gene TRBD1, 5 bases. The germline V gene encodes CDR1 SNHLY and CDR2 FYNNEI. Trimming took 6 bases from V and 5 from J, leaving 11 bases between them. CDR3 size: 13 residues. The CDR3 nucleotides are TGTGCCAGCAGCGGGGCCCCACATCAGCCCCAGCATTTT. It is translated as CASSGAPHQPQHF.

The CDR3 DNA follows: TGTGCCAGCACCCAATCAGTCAACTATGGCTACACCTTC. It translates to CASTQSVNYGYTF. This rearrangement joins TRBV28 to TRBJ1-2; D is ambiguous. The CDR3 spans 13 residues. Per the germline V gene, CDR1 is MDHEN and CDR2 is SYDVKM. V was pared by 7 bases and J by 2 bases, with 11 bases between.

The chain links TRBV19 to TRBJ1-2; D is ambiguous. The germline CDR1 and CDR2 sequences are LNHDA and SQIVND (reference sequence). The CDR3 runs 12 residues. Trimming took 8 bases from V and 3 from J, leaving 10 bases between them. In DNA form, the CDR3 reads TGTGCCAGTCTACGGGAATACTATGGCTACACCTTC. Its translation is CASLREYYGYTF.

The V call is TRBV9, the J call TRBJ1-2; a possible D gene is TRBD1 (5 bases). V was shortened by 4 bases and J by 4 bases, with 14 bases between the two germline ends. Germline V gives CDR1 SGDLS, CDR2 YYNGEE. The CDR3 covers 14 residues. The CDR3 protein is CASSPPGGSYGYTF. CDR3 coding DNA: TGTGCCAGCAGCCCCCCGGGGGGGTCCTATGGCTACACCTTC. Filled out from reference TRBV9 and TRBJ1-2, the complete variable domain reads DSGVTQTPKHLITATGQRVTLRCSPRSGDLSVYWYQQSLDQGLQFLIQYYNGEERAKGNILERFSAQQFPDLHSELNLSSLELGDSALYFCASSPPGGSYGYTFGSGTRLTVV.

This clone has more than one count but fewer than ten. The rearrangement links TRBV9 to TRBJ1-1; maybe TRBD1 (6 bases). The length of the CDR3 is 14 residues. V shed 3 bases and J shed 9 bases, with 18 bases lying between them. Looked up from germline, CDR1 is SGDLS and CDR2 is YYNGEE. CDR3: CASSGPPQGNKAFF. The CDR3 DNA follows: TGTGCCAGCAGCGGACCCCCACAGGGTAACAAAGCTTTCTTT. Filled out from reference TRBV9 and TRBJ1-1, the complete variable domain reads DSGVTQTPKHLITATGQRVTLRCSPRSGDLSVYWYQQSLDQGLQFLIQYYNGEERAKGNILERFSAQQFPDLHSELNLSSLELGDSALYFCASSGPPQGNKAFFGQGTRLTVV.

The rearrangement uses TRBV4-1 and TRBJ1-1; the D gene is possibly TRBD1 (6 bases). The CDR3 spans 14 residues. V was pared by 0 bases and J by 3 bases, with 8 bases between. In germline, CDR1 is MGHRA, CDR2 YSYEKL. DNA of the CDR3: TGCGCCAGCAGCCAAGAGGACAGATACACTGAAGCTTTCTTT. Amino acids: CASSQEDRYTEAFF.

The chain combines TRBV10-3 with TRBJ2-3; no firm D call. The CDR3 is made up of 13 amino acids. Trimming took 0 bases from V and 3 from J, leaving 4 bases between them. CDR1 is ENHRY and CDR2 is SYGVKD in the germline V gene. The DNA of the CDR3 is TGTGCCATCAGTGAGTCTTCAACAGATACGCAGTATTTT. It is translated as CAISESSTDTQYF.

This clone appeared a single time. The chain combines TRBV7-8 with TRBJ1-1, with TRBD1 as a possible D gene (6 bases). The germline V gene encodes CDR1 SGHVS and CDR2 FQNEAQ. The CDR3 is 13 residues long. Trimming cost V 3 bases and J 3 bases, with 8 bases left between them. In DNA, the CDR3 is TGTGCCAGCAGCTTTGAGGGGGACACTGAAGCTTTCTTT. Protein sequence: CASSFEGDTEAFF. The full variable domain, in which reference TRBV7-8 and TRBJ1-1 provide the parts outside the CDR3, is GAGVSQSPRYKVAKRGQDVALRCDPISGHVSLFWYQQALGQGPEFLTYFQNEAQLDKSGLPSDRFFAERPEGSVSTLKIQRTQQEDSAVYLCASSFEGDTEAFFGQGTRLTVV.

In nucleotides, the CDR3 is TGCGCCAGCAGCTTGGCGCACAGGGGCTCGGGTGAGCAGTTCTTC. It yields the protein CASSLAHRGSGEQFF. This chain connects TRBV5-1 to TRBJ2-1; 7 nucleotides agree with TRBD1. The CDR3 has 15 residues. Germline CDR1 is SGHRS and CDR2 is YFSETQ. With V trimmed by 0 bases and J by 9 bases, 9 bases remained unmatched.

The CDR3 nucleotides read TGTGCCAGTCAGAACAGGGGGACCCGGCTCGAGCAGTACTTC. Translation gives CASQNRGTRLEQYF. The chain carries TRBV25-1 and TRBJ2-7; 8 nucleotides match TRBD1. Trimming took 9 bases from V and 6 from J; bases not matched to a gene: 13. Germline V CDR1 and CDR2: MGHDK, SYGVNS. This CDR3 has 14 amino acids.